This T cell receptor beta chain was observed in a study of shared clonotypes between healthy human individuals. The CDR3 is 12 residues long. V gave up 3 bases and J gave up 3 bases, with 7 bases separating them. CDR1 and CDR2 (germline): SGHRS, YFSETQ. On this clone: Its cognate antigen is unknown.

Study-wide results and limits: Sequencing depth was expected to affect clonotype sharing among donors.

The data were produced by immunoSEQ multiplex PCR, yet TCRdb's version contains in-frame clones alone and is incomplete. The table shows 1.6 million or so clones, with about 96% occurring only once. This clonotype originated in a man younger than 45 in good health. This chain joins TRBV5-1 and TRBJ2-7, with TRBD1 as a possible D gene (5 bases). Sample: naive CD4+ T cells sorted from blood. Regarding subset: CD45RA+ positively selected. The DNA for the CDR3 is TGCGCCAGCAGCTCAGGGATCTACGAGCAGTACTTC. Encoded protein: CASSSGIYEQYF. Full variable domain (missing parts from reference TRBV5-1 and TRBJ2-7): KAGVTQTPRYLIKTRGQQVTLSCSPISGHRSVSWYQQTPGQGLQFLFEYFSETQRNKGNFPGRFSGRQFSNSRSEMNVSTLELGDSALYLCASSSGIYEQYFGPGTRLTVT.